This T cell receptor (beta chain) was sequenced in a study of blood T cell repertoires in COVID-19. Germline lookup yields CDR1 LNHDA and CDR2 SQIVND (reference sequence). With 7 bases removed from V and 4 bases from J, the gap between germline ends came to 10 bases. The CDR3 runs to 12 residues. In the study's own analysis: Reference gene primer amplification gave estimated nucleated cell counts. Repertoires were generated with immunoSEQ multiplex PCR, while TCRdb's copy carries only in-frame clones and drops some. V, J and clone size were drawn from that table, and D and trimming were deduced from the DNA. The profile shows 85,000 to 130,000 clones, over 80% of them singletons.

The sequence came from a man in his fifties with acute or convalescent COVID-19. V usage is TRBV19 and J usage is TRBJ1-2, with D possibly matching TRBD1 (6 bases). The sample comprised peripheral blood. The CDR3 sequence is CASTGQFYGYTF. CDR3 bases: TGTGCCAGTACTGGACAGTTCTATGGCTACACCTTC. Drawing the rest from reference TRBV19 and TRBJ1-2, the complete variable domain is DGGITQSPKYLFRKEGQNVTLSCEQNLNHDAMYWYRQDPGQGLRLIYYSQIVNDFQKGDIAEGYSVSREKKESFPLTVTSAQKNPTAFYLCASTGQFYGYTFGSGTRLTVV.